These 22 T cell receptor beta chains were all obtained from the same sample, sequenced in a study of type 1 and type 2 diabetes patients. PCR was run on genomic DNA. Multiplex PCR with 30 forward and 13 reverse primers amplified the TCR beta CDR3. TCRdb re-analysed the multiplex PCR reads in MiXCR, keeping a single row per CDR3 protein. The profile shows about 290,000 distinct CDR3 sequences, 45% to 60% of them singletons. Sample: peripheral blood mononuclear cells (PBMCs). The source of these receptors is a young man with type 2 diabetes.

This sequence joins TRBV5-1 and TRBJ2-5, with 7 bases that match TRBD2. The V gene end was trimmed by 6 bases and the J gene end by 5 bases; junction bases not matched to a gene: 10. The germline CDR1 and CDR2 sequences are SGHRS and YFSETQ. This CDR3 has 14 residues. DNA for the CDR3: TGCGCCAGCACACTCGCTAGCGGAATCGAGACCCAGTACTTC. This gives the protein CASTLASGIETQYF.

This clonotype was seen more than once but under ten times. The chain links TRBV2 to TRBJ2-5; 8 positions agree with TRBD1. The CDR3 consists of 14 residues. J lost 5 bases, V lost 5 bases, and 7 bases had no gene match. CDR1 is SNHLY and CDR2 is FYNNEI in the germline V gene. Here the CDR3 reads CASSFSGGTETQYF. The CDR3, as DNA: TGTGCCAGCAGTTTCTCAGGGGGCACGGAGACCCAGTACTTC.

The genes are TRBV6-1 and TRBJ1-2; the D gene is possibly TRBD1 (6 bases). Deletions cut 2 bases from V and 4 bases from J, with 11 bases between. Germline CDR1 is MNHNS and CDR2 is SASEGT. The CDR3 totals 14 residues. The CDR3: CASSELGGFYGYTF. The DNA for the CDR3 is TGTGCCAGCAGTGAACTAGGGGGTTTCTATGGCTACACCTTC.

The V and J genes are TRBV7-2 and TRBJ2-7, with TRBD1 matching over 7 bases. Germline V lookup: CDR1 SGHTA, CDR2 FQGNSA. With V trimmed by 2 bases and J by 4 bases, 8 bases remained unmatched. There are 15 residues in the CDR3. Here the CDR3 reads CASSLIGGQLYEQYF. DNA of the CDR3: TGTGCCAGCAGCTTAATTGGGGGACAGTTATACGAGCAGTACTTC.

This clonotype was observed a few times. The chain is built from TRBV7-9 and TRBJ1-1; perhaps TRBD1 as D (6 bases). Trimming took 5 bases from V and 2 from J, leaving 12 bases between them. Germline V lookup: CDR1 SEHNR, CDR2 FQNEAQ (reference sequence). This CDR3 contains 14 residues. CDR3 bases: TGTGCCAGCAGCCCGACAGGCGAAAACACTGAAGCTTTCTTT. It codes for CASSPTGENTEAFF.

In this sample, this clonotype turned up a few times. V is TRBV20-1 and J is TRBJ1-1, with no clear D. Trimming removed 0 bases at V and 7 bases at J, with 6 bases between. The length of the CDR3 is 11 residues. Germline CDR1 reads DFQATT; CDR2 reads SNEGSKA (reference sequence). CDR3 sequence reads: CSARDGYEAFF. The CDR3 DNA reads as TGCAGTGCTAGAGACGGCTATGAAGCTTTCTTT.

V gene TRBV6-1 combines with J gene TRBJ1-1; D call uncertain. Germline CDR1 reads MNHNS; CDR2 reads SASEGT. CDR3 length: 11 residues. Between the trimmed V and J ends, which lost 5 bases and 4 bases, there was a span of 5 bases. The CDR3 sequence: CASSQATEAFF. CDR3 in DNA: TGTGCCAGCAGTCAGGCCACTGAAGCTTTCTTT.

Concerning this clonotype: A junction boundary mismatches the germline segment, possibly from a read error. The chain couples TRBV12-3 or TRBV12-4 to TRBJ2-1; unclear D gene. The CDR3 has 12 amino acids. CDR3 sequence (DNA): TGTGCCAGCAGTCCGTATATCAATGAGCGGTTCTTC. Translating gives CASSPYINERFF.

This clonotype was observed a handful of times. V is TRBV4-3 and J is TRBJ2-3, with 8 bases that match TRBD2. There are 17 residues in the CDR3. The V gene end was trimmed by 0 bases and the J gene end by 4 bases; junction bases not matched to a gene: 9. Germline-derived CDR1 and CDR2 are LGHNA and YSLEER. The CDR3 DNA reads TGCGCCAGCAGCCAAGAAGGTGGCGGGGGGCGGTCAGATACGCAGTATTTT. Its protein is CASSQEGGGGRSDTQYF.

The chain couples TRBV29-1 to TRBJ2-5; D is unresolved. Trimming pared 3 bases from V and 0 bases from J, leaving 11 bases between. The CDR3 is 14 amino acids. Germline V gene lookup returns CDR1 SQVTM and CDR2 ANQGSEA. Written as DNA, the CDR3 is TGCAGCGTTGATACTTGGGCAGACCAAGAGACCCAGTACTTC. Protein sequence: CSVDTWADQETQYF.

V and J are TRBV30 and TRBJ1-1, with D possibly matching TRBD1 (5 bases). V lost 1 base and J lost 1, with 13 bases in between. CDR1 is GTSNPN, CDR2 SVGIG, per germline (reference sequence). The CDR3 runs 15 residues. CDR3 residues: CAWSAGWGGNTEAFF. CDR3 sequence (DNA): TGTGCCTGGAGTGCAGGGTGGGGAGGGAACACTGAAGCTTTCTTT.

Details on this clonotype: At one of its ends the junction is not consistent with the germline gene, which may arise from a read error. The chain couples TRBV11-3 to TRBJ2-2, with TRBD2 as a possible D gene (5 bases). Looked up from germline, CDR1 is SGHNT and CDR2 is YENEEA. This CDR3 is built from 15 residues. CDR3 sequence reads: CASSDTRPNTGELVF. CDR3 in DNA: TGTGCCAGCAGTGACACAAGGCCGAACACCGGGGAGCTGGTTTTT.

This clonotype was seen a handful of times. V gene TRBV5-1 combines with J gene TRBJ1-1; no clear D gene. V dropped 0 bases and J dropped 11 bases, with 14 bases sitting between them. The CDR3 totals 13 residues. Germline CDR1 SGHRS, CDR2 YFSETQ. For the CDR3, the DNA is TGCGCCAGCAGCTTGGGACCCTATGAAGGCGCTTTCTTT. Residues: CASSLGPYEGAFF.

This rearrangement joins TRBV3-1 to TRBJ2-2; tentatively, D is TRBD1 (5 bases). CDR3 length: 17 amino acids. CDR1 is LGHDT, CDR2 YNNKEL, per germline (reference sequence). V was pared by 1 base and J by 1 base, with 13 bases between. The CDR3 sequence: CASSQVAAGRNTGELFF. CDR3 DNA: TGTGCCAGCAGCCAAGTTGCGGCAGGGCGGAACACCGGGGAGCTGTTTTTT.

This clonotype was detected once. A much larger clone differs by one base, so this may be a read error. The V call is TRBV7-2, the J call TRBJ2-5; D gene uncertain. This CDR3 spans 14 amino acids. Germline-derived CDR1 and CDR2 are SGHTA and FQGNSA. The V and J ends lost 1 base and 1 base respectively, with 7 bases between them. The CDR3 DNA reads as TGTGCCAGCAGCTTAGGCCGGTTCCAAGAGACCCAGTACTTC. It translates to CASSLGRFQETQYF.

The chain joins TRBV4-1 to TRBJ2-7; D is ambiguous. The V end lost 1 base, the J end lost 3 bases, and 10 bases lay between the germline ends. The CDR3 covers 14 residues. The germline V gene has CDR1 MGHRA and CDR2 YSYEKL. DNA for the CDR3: TGCGCCAGCAGCCAAGGCTTTTACAGCTACGAGCAGTACTTC. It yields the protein CASSQGFYSYEQYF.

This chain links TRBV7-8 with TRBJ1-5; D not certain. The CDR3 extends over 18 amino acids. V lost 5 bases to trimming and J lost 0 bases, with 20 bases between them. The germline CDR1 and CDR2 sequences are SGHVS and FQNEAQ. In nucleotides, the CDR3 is TGTGCCAGCAGCCCGGGCAGCCATACGAGAATTAGCAATCAGCCCCAGCATTTT. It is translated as CASSPGSHTRISNQPQHF.

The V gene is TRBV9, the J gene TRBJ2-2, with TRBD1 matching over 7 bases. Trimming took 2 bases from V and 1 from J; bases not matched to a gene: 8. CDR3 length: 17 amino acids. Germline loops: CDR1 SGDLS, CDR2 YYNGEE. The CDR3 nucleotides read TGTGCCAGCAGCGTCGTTGTTGGGACAGAGAACACCGGGGAGCTGTTTTTT. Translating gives CASSVVVGTENTGELFF.

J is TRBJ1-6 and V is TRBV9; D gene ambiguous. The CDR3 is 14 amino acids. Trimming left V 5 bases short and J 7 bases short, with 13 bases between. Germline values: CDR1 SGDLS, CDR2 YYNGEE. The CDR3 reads CASSEVFGNSPLHF. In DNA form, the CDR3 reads TGTGCCAGCAGTGAAGTGTTTGGGAATTCACCCCTCCACTTT.

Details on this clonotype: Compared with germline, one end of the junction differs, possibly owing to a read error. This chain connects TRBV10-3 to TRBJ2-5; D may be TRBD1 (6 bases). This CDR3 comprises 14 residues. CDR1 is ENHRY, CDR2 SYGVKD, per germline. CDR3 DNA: TGTGCCAGCAGTTTAGGGGGATGGTGGGAGACCCAGTACTTC. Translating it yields CASSLGGWWETQYF.

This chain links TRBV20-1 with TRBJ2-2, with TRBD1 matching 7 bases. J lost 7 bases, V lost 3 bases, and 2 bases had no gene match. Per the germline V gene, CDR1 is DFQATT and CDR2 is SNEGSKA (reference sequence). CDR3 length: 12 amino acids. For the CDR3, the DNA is TGCAGTGCTAGGGGACAGTTCGGGGAGCTGTTTTTT. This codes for CSARGQFGELFF.

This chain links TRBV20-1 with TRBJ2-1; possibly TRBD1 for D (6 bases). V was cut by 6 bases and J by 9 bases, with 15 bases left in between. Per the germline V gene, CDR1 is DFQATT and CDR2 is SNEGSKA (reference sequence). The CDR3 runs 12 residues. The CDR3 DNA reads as TGCAGTGCACTTTTCATGGGGGCTGAGCAGTTCTTC. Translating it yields CSALFMGAEQFF.